This passage covers 16 T cell receptor beta chains from one sample sequenced in a study of PD-L1 blockade in urothelial cancer. The time point is: pretreatment peripheral blood. The method was immunoSEQ multiplex PCR; TCRdb's version includes in-frame clones alone and lacks a portion of them. The table shows roughly 56,000 clones, with 86% occurring only once. The sequencing used PBMCs, collected around atezolizumab (anti-PD-L1) treatment. Source of these receptors: a man in his sixties with urothelial cancer.

This rearrangement joins TRBV29-1 to TRBJ1-1; D remains ambiguous. Trimming removed 7 bases at V and 0 bases at J, with 9 bases between. Per the germline V gene, CDR1 is SQVTM and CDR2 is ANQGSEA. The CDR3 has 12 amino acids. CDR3 sequence: CSAGDMNTEAFF. As DNA, the CDR3 is TGCAGCGCAGGCGATATGAACACTGAAGCTTTCTTT.

The chain uses TRBV7-2 and TRBJ2-7; D is perhaps TRBD1 (5 bases). The CDR3 runs 14 residues. The ends were cut back, 1 base at V and 5 bases at J, with 12 bases in the middle. The germline V gene encodes CDR1 SGHTA and CDR2 FQGNSA. The CDR3 bases are TGTGCCAGCAGCTTAGATCCGAACAGGAACGAGCAGTACTTC. Its protein product is CASSLDPNRNEQYF.

This clone has only a few counts. The genes are TRBV6-1 and TRBJ1-1; D not resolved. Germline CDR1 reads MNHNS; CDR2 reads SASEGT. V lost 8 bases and J 4 bases, leaving 14 bases between the germline ends. The CDR3 is made up of 13 amino acids. CDR3 in amino acids: CASARGIGTEAFF. CDR3 in DNA: TGTGCCAGCGCTCGAGGTATTGGCACTGAAGCTTTCTTT.

This clone was picked up one time. The rearrangement uses TRBV7-2 and TRBJ2-7; TRBD2 might be the D (6 bases). Germline CDR1 reads SGHTA; CDR2 reads FQGNSA. V was pared by 5 bases and J by 0 bases, with 14 bases between. CDR3 size: 15 residues. CDR3 loop: CASSRSVTSSYEQYF. The CDR3 nucleotides are TGTGCCAGCAGCCGGTCGGTGACTAGCTCCTACGAGCAGTACTTC.

The rearrangement joins TRBV5-1 to TRBJ2-1; TRBD1 agrees at 7 bases. CDR3 length: 15 residues. V lost 0 bases to trimming and J lost 13 bases; unmatched junction nucleotides: 13. The germline V gene encodes CDR1 SGHRS and CDR2 YFSETQ. The CDR3 nucleotides are TGCGCCAGCAGCTTGGCAGGGACAGCTGGTTTCGATCAGTTCTTC. Translating gives CASSLAGTAGFDQFF.

The genes are TRBV11-1 and TRBJ2-7; 8 bases line up with TRBD2. J lost 2 bases, V lost 2 bases, and 11 bases had no gene match. The CDR3 extends over 17 amino acids. Germline CDR1 and CDR2: SGHAT and FQDESV (reference sequence). CDR3 residues: CASSLLRTAGGPYEQYF. The CDR3 DNA follows: TGTGCCAGCAGCTTATTGCGAACGGCGGGAGGACCCTACGAGCAGTACTTC.

The gene calls are TRBV4-1 and TRBJ2-7; D is perhaps TRBD1 (6 bases). CDR3 length: 14 residues. V lost 1 base and J 2 bases, leaving 9 bases between the germline ends. Per germline, CDR1 MGHRA and CDR2 YSYEKL. The CDR3: CASSQATGTYEQYF. As DNA, the CDR3 is TGCGCCAGCAGCCAAGCTACAGGGACCTACGAGCAGTACTTC.

The chain is built from TRBV4-2 and TRBJ2-1; TRBD2 agrees at 7 bases. There are 14 residues in the CDR3. Trimming at V came to 3 bases and at J to 8 bases, leaving 7 bases not matched to a gene. Per germline, CDR1 LGHNA and CDR2 YNFKEQ. The CDR3 DNA follows: TGTGCCAGCAGCCAGTTACTAGCGCCGGATGAGCAGTTCTTC. Translation gives CASSQLLAPDEQFF.

J is TRBJ2-5 and V is TRBV2; D not resolved. The CDR3 sequence is 16 residues long. Trimming took off 1 base at V and 2 bases at J, with 14 bases between the two ends. Per the germline V gene, CDR1 is SNHLY and CDR2 is FYNNEI. The CDR3 is CASSEGLVIRQETQYF. The CDR3 region has the DNA TGTGCCAGCAGTGAAGGGCTAGTGATTCGACAAGAGACCCAGTACTTC.

J is TRBJ2-3 and V is TRBV10-3; the match to TRBD2 covers 13 bases. The CDR3 is 16 residues long. Trimming cost V 4 bases and J 4 bases; bases outside gene matches: 5. CDR1 and CDR2 (germline): ENHRY, SYGVKD. The CDR3 sequence: CAISAGTSGAPDTQYF. DNA for the CDR3: TGTGCCATCAGTGCGGGGACTAGCGGGGCACCAGATACGCAGTATTTT.

V and J are TRBV7-3 and TRBJ2-3, with no clear D. The CDR3 consists of 14 residues. Trimming left V 5 bases short and J 0 bases short, with 9 bases between. The germline CDR1 and CDR2 sequences are SGHTA and FQGTGA. The CDR3 DNA follows: TGTGCCAGCAGCGCACACCCTAGCACAGATACGCAGTATTTT. It specifies CASSAHPSTDTQYF.

V and J are TRBV5-8 and TRBJ1-1; D call uncertain. This CDR3 region has 16 residues. Germline-derived CDR1 and CDR2 are SGHTS and YDEGEE. The ends were cut back, 5 bases at V and 1 base at J, with 18 bases in the middle. CDR3 DNA sequence: TGTGCCAGCAGTAATACCAGGCGAAGCCGGAACACTGAAGCTTTCTTT. Translating it yields CASSNTRRSRNTEAFF. The full variable domain, with the rest looked up from reference TRBV5-8 and TRBJ1-1, is EAGVTQSPTHLIKTRGQQATLRCSPISGHTSVYWYQQALGLGLQFLLWYDEGEERNRGNFPPRFSGRQFPNYSSELNVNALELEDSALYLCASSNTRRSRNTEAFFGQGTRLTVV.

The chain links TRBV19 to TRBJ1-6; 10 bases are a match to TRBD1. From germline, CDR1 is LNHDA and CDR2 SQIVND (reference sequence). The V and J ends lost 5 bases and 9 bases, in that order; junction bases with no gene match: 10. The CDR3 sequence is 16 residues long. This chain's CDR3 is CASSPGDRGDASPLHF. As DNA, the CDR3 is TGTGCCAGTAGTCCCGGGGACAGGGGAGATGCTTCACCCCTCCACTTT.

This chain connects TRBV28 to TRBJ2-5, with 8 bases identical to TRBD1. Germline lookup yields CDR1 MDHEN and CDR2 SYDVKM. This CDR3 is built from 16 residues. Trimming removed 6 bases from V and 2 bases from J; junction bases left unmatched: 11. The CDR3 bases are TGTGCCAGCAGCCCCAGACAGGGGACGGGTCAAGAGACCCAGTACTTC. Protein: CASSPRQGTGQETQYF. The whole variable domain, remainder taken from reference TRBV28 and TRBJ2-5, is DVKVTQSSRYLVKRTGEKVFLECVQDMDHENMFWYRQDPGLGLRLIYFSYDVKMKEKGDIPEGYSVSREKKERFSLILESASTNQTSMYLCASSPRQGTGQETQYFGPGTRLLVL.

The chain recombines TRBV19 with TRBJ1-1; TRBD1 aligns across 10 bases. CDR1 LNHDA and CDR2 SQIVND come from the germline V gene (reference sequence). V was clipped by 2 bases and J by 0 bases; unmatched bases: 12. This CDR3 has 19 amino acids. In DNA form, the CDR3 reads TGTGCCAGTAGTATACTACGAGGACAGGGGGGCCTCTTGAACACTGAAGCTTTCTTT. This sequence encodes CASSILRGQGGLLNTEAFF. Drawing the rest from reference TRBV19 and TRBJ1-1, the complete variable domain is DGGITQSPKYLFRKEGQNVTLSCEQNLNHDAMYWYRQDPGQGLRLIYYSQIVNDFQKGDIAEGYSVSREKKESFPLTVTSAQKNPTAFYLCASSILRGQGGLLNTEAFFGQGTRLTVV.

The chain joins TRBV2 to TRBJ2-2, with 7 nucleotides matching TRBD1. J was trimmed by 0 bases and V by 4 bases; bases with no gene match: 2. CDR3 length: 15 amino acids. Germline CDR1 reads SNHLY; CDR2 reads FYNNEI. The CDR3 sequence is CASSGQGSNTGELFF. Written as DNA, the CDR3 is TGTGCCAGCAGTGGACAGGGCTCGAACACCGGGGAGCTGTTTTTT.